This T cell receptor beta chain originates from a study of cytomegalovirus exposure and HLA in healthy donors. The study, taken as a whole, reports: Some V segments, TRBV6-2 and TRBV6-3 among them, were indistinguishable and were therefore excluded. A later analysis found most CMV-associated TCR beta chains apparently HLA-restricted. In vitro, three CMV-associated chains proved specific for CMV antigens. The only immune exposure information that was available was CMV serostatus.

The CDR3 consists of 14 residues. V dropped 4 bases and J dropped 7; count of bases not matched to a gene: 11. Germline V gene lookup returns CDR1 SGHRS and CDR2 YFSETQ. The table lists this clone with a count of one. Antigen unknown. The PCR was carried out with 60 Vbeta primers and 13 Jbeta primers. Assay used: immunoSEQ multiplex PCR; TCRdb lists only in-frame clones, some missing. The sample has approximately 100,000 clones; 74% are singletons. The chain has TRBV5-1 and TRBJ2-7; 7 nucleotides agree with TRBD1. This receptor was identified in a human donor in good health. The sequenced material came from PBMCs. The CDR3 DNA follows: TGCGCCAGCAGCACCTCACAGGGGATGGTTGAGCAGTACTTC. This encodes CASSTSQGMVEQYF.